The rows below give T cell receptor beta chains drawn from one sample of a study of identical twins' blood T cells. One entry per CDR3 protein, called by TCRdb with MiXCR from the 5' RACE reads. This table has around 380,000 distinct CDR3 sequences, 28% appearing once. Sequenced material: PBMCs. These receptors were collected from a woman aged 18 to 55 in good health. Both conserved end residues are part of each CDR3. Only some rows state a clone size, as once, few, many or a class for expanded clones.

j_call,clone_size,v_call,cdr3_aa
TRBJ1-1,many,TRBV29-1,CSVDTALNTEAFF
TRBJ2-7,many,TRBV11-1,CASSFSGVSNYEQYF
TRBJ1-3,-,TRBV20-1,CSASRRSGNTIYF
TRBJ1-4,-,TRBV29-1,CSVRGGTNEKLFF
TRBJ1-2,few,TRBV5-1,CASSLDSEYGYTF
TRBJ2-3,few,TRBV11-2,CASSLPDSPYTDTQYF
TRBJ2-1,few,TRBV3-1,CASRRTSGDNEQFF
TRBJ1-4,-,TRBV20-1,CSAHRQVANEKLFF
TRBJ2-3,-,TRBV5-1,CASSLFGQGMDTQYF
TRBJ1-1,-,TRBV7-9,CASSLSAGRLGTEAFF
TRBJ2-1,few,TRBV4-3,CASSPGLADSENEQFF
TRBJ2-5,-,TRBV12-3/TRBV12-4,CASSLVRGQETQYF
TRBJ1-1,many,TRBV28,CASSPGTRNTEAFF
TRBJ2-1,few,TRBV11-3,CASSLVLTSGYLYNEQFF
TRBJ1-6,many,TRBV11-2,CASSPRFGAAENSPLHF
TRBJ2-3,few,TRBV29-1,CSVAPGLAGDTQYF
TRBJ2-7,-,TRBV5-5,CASSLGDLPYEQYF